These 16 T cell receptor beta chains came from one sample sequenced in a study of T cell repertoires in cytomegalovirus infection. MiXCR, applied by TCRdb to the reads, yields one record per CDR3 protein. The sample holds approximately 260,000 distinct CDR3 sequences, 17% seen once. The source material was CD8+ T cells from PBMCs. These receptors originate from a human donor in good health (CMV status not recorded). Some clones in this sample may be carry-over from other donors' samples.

The CDR3 region has the DNA TGTGCCAGCAGCACGCGACAGGGCGACACAGATACGCAGTATTTT. Encoded protein: CASSTRQGDTDTQYF. The genes are TRBV12-3 or TRBV12-4 and TRBJ2-3; TRBD1 aligns across 7 bases. The CDR3 covers 15 residues. J lost 2 bases, V lost 6 bases, and 8 bases had no gene match.

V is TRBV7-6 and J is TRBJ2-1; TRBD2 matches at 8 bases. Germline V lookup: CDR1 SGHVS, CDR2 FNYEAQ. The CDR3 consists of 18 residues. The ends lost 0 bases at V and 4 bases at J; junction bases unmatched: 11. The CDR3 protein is CASSLAPPGGGRYNEQFF. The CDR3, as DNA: TGTGCCAGCAGCTTAGCCCCCCCGGGGGGGGGCCGTTACAATGAGCAGTTCTTC.

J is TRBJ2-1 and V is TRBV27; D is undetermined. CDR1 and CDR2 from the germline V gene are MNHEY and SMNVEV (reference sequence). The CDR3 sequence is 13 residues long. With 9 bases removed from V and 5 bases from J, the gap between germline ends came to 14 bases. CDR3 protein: CASAFVVNNEQFF. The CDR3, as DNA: TGTGCCAGTGCCTTCGTAGTGAACAATGAGCAGTTCTTC.

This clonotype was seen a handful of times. CDR3 coding DNA: TGTGCCAGCAGCGGGATCCCCTCGCGCTTAATAAATGAAAAACTGTTTTTT. Translation: CASSGIPSRLINEKLFF. J is TRBJ1-4 and V is TRBV9; D gene ambiguous. This CDR3 comprises 17 residues. Germline V CDR1 and CDR2: SGDLS, YYNGEE. The germline V and J ends were trimmed by 3 bases and 5 bases, with 20 bases remaining between them.

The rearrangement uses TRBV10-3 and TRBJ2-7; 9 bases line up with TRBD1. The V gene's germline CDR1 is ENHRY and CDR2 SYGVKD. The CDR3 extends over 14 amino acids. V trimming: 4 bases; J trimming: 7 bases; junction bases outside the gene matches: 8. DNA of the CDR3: TGTGCCATCAGTGTTGGGACAGGGTTATTAGAGCAGTACTTC. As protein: CAISVGTGLLEQYF.

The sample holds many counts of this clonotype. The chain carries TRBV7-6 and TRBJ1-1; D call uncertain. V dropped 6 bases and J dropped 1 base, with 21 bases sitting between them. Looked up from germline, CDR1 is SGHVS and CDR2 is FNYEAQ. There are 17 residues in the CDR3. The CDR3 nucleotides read TGTGCCAGCAGTCCCAAGGTTAGAGCGTTCTGGAACACTGAAGCTTTCTTT. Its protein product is CASSPKVRAFWNTEAFF.

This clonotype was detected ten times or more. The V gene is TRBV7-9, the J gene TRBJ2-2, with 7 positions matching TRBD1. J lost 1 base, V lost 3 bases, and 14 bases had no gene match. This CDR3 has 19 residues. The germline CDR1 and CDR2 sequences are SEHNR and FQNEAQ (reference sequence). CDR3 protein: CASSFSGQAAPVNTGELFF. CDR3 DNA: TGTGCCAGCAGCTTCTCCGGACAGGCGGCCCCGGTGAACACCGGGGAGCTGTTTTTT.

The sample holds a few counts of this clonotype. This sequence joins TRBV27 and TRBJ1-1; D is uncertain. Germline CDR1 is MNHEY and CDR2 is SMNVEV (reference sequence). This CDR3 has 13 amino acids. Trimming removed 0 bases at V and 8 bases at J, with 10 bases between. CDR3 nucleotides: TGTGCCAGCAGTTTATCGAGTCTCGGGGAAGCTTTCTTT. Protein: CASSLSSLGEAFF.

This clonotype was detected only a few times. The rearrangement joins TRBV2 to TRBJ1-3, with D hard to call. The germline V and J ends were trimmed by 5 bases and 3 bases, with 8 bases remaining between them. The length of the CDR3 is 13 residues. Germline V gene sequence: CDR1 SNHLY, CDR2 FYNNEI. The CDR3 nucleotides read TGTGCCAGCAGTATCTCCCGTGGAAACACCATATATTTT. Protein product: CASSISRGNTIYF.

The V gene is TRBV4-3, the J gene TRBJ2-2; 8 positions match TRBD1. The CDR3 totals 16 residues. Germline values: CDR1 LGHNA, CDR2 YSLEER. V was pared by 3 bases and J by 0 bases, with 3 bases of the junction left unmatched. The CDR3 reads CASSHGQGANTGELFF. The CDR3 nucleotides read TGCGCCAGCAGCCATGGACAGGGTGCGAACACCGGGGAGCTGTTTTTT.

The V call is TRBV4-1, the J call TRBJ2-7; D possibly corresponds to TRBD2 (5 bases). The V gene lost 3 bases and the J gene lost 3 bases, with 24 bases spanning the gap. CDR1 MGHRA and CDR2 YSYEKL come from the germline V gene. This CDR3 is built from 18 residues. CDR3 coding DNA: TGCGCCAGCAGCCAGGCGGCGATGAGAGAGGGCGGTTACTACGAGCAGTACTTC. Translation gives CASSQAAMREGGYYEQYF.

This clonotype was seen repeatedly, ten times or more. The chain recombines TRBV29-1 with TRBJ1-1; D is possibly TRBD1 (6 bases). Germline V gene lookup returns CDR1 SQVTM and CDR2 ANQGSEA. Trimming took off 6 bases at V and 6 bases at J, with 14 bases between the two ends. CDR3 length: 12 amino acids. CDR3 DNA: TGCAGCGTGACAGGTCCCCGGCCTGAAGCTTTCTTT. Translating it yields CSVTGPRPEAFF.

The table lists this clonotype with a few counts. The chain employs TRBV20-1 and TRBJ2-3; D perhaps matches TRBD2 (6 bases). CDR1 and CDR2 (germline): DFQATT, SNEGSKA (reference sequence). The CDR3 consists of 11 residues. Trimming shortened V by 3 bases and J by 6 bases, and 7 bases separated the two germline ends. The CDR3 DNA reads TGCAGTGCTAGGGGGGGTGATACGCAGTATTTT. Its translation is CSARGGDTQYF.

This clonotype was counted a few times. The CDR3 loop reads CSVEGATSGGRGNIQYF. The CDR3 region has the DNA TGCAGCGTTGAAGGAGCTACTAGCGGGGGCCGAGGGAACATTCAGTACTTC. The rearrangement joins TRBV29-1 to TRBJ2-4; 11 bases line up with TRBD2. This CDR3 has 17 residues. Looked up from germline, CDR1 is SQVTM and CDR2 is ANQGSEA. V was clipped by 1 base and J by 7 bases; unmatched bases: 12.

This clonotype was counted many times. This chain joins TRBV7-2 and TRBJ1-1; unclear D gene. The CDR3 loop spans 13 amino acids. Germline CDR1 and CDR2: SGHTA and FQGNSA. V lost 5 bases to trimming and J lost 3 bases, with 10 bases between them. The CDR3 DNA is TGTGCCAGCAGCCTCTGGGAAGACACTGAAGCTTTCTTT. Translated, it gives CASSLWEDTEAFF.

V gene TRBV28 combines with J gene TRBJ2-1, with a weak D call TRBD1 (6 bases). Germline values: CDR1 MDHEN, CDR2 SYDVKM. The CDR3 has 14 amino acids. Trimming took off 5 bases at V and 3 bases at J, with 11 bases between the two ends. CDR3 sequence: CASSRQARYNEQFF. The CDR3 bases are TGTGCCAGCAGTCGACAGGCCCGCTACAATGAGCAGTTCTTC.